The present TCR beta chain was sequenced within a study of blood T cell repertoires in COVID-19. Study overall: Researchers got acute and convalescent COVID-19 samples from the United States, Italy and Spain. From T cells, B-cell-depleted T cells, or PBMCs came the material, which was cDNA or gDNA.

The method was immunoSEQ multiplex PCR; TCRdb's version includes in-frame clones alone and lacks a portion of them. The sample has some 76,000 clones, 65% to 85% seen once. Germline V gene sequence: CDR1 SGHAT, CDR2 FQNNGV. Trimming removed 5 bases at V and 1 base at J, with 12 bases between. This CDR3 is 15 amino acids long. The chain combines TRBV11-2 with TRBJ1-3; D may be TRBD1 (5 bases). This sequence originates from a man between 50 and 59 years old with COVID-19, enrolled during active disease. Sequencing used peripheral blood. The DNA of the CDR3 is TGTGCCAGCAGCCAGATACAGGTATCTGGAAACACCATATATTTT. Translation: CASSQIQVSGNTIYF.